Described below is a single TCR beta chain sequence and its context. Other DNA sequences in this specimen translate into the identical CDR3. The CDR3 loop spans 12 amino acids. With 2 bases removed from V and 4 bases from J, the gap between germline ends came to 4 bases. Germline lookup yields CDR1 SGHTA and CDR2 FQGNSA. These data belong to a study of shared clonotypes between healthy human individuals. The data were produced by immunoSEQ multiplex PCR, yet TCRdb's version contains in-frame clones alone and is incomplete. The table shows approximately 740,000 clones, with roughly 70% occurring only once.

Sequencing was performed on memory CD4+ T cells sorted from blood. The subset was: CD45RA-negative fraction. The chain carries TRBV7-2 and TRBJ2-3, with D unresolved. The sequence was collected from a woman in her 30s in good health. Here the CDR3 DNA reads TGTGCCAGCAGCTTATCGGCAGATACGCAGTATTTT. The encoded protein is CASSLSADTQYF. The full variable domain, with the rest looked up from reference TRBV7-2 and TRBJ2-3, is GAGVSQSPSNKVTEKGKDVELRCDPISGHTALYWYRQSLGQGLEFLIYFQGNSAPDKSGLPSDRFSAERTGGSVSTLTIQRTQQEDSAVYLCASSLSADTQYFGPGTRLTVL.